The clone carrying this TCR beta chain was counted a few times. Its specificity is not known. One entry per CDR3 protein results from TCRdb running MiXCR on the RT-PCR reads. Of around 650,000 distinct CDR3 sequences listed, more than 15% are singletons. The germline V gene encodes CDR1 SGHDN and CDR2 FVKESK. The CDR3 covers 16 residues. Trimming cost V 3 bases and J 10 bases, with 19 bases left between them. These data come from a study of response to subunit inactivated influenza vaccine. The study, taken as a whole, reports: It was suggested by the authors that few new T cells are recruited by each seasonal influenza vaccination.

The sequencing here drew on PBMCs from blood, taken 11 to 12 days after vaccination. This chain links TRBV14 with TRBJ1-6, with a tentative D call TRBD1 (5 bases). This TCR was sampled from a man aged 50 or older who received an inactivated influenza vaccine. The CDR3 DNA reads as TGTGCCAGCAGCCAGAGGGCGGGGCGGCAGAGCTCACCCCTCCACTTT. As protein: CASSQRAGRQSSPLHF.